The table lists the clone carrying this T cell receptor beta chain with a few counts. What it recognizes is unknown. V lost 5 bases and J lost 5, with 12 bases in between. This CDR3 spans 13 amino acids. Germline V gives CDR1 MNHEY, CDR2 SVGAGI. The sample belongs to a study of cytomegalovirus exposure and HLA in healthy donors. About the research overall: Tens of millions of unique TCRs from HLA-typed donors were held in an early release of data. Findings of the study overall: The majority of TCR sequences were rare, yet some public TCRs appeared in many donors. Researchers catalogued roughly 150 TCR beta chains as cytomegalovirus-associated.

Both 60 Vbeta primers and 13 Jbeta primers went into the PCR. Clones were sequenced by immunoSEQ multiplex PCR, and TCRdb holds only the in-frame ones, with some missing. The table includes about 160,000 clones, roughly 78% detected once. This chain uses TRBV6-5 with TRBJ2-5; D possibly corresponds to TRBD2 (5 bases). The sequence was collected from a man in his forties in good health and CMV-seropositive. The specimen was PBMCs. The CDR3 loop is CASSPGSGETQYF. In nucleotides, the CDR3 is TGTGCCAGCAGTCCAGGATCGGGGGAGACCCAGTACTTC.